The 27 T cell receptor beta chains in this list originate from one sample, sequenced in a study of T cells in Graves' hyperthyroidism and ophthalmopathy. The CDR3 regions of TCR beta were amplified from RNA transcripts. During a first-round RT-PCR of the TCR CDR3, the HTBI primer set was used. TCRdb re-derived calls from the multiplex PCR reads in MiXCR, one entry per CDR3 protein. The repertoire holds about 350,000 distinct CDR3 sequences, with roughly 20% as singletons. Source material: blood. Receptors were obtained from a woman aged 40 to 50 with Graves' ophthalmopathy.

V is TRBV20-1 and J is TRBJ2-7; the D is unclear. This CDR3 is built from 13 residues. The germline gives CDR1 DFQATT, CDR2 SNEGSKA (reference sequence). CDR3 DNA: TGCGTAACTTCCGGGCCCGTCTCCTACGAGCAGTACTTC. It is translated as CVTSGPVSYEQYF.

This clonotype was picked up many times. The chain is built from TRBV12-3 or TRBV12-4 and TRBJ2-7, with 14 bases identical to TRBD2. With V trimmed by 3 bases and J by 3 bases, 7 bases remained unmatched. The CDR3 contains 17 residues. CDR3 bases: TGTGCCAGCAGTTTGGGGACTAGCGGGAGCGGGGGCTACGAGCAGTACTTC. Translation gives CASSLGTSGSGGYEQYF.

The table lists this clonotype with many counts. This chain connects TRBV29-1 to TRBJ2-5; possibly TRBD1 or TRBD2 for D (6 bases each). Trimming stripped 7 bases from V and 4 bases from J, with 16 bases between. Per the germline V gene, CDR1 is SQVTM and CDR2 is ANQGSEA. This CDR3 is built from 13 residues. The CDR3: CSGKGGRGETQYF. The CDR3 DNA follows: TGCAGCGGAAAGGGGGGTCGGGGAGAGACCCAGTACTTC. The full variable domain, with the rest looked up from reference TRBV29-1 and TRBJ2-5, is SAVISQKPSRDICQRGTSLTIQCQVDSQVTMMFWYRQQPGQSLTLIATANQGSEATYESGFVIDKFPISRPNLTFSTLTVSNMSPEDSSIYLCSGKGGRGETQYFGPGTRLLVL.

This clonotype was detected ten times or more. The CDR3 DNA sequence: TGTGCCAGCAGTTACCAACCTTCTAGCTTCGGCTACGAGCAGTACTTC. Translated, it gives CASSYQPSSFGYEQYF. The V and J genes are TRBV6-5 and TRBJ2-7; D may be TRBD2 (5 bases). Trimming stripped 2 bases from V and 3 bases from J, with 17 bases between. Germline V gene lookup returns CDR1 MNHEY and CDR2 SVGAGI. The CDR3 extends over 16 amino acids.

This clonotype was seen repeatedly, ten times or more. The chain joins TRBV6-5 to TRBJ2-7, with D perhaps matching TRBD1 or TRBD2 (5 bases each). In germline, CDR1 is MNHEY, CDR2 SVGAGI. This CDR3 is 11 amino acids long. Trimming left V 6 bases short and J 5 bases short, with 8 bases between. The CDR3 protein is CASSRGHEQYF. In nucleotides, the CDR3 is TGTGCCAGCAGCCGGGGCCACGAGCAGTACTTC.

This clonotype was counted many times. This sequence joins TRBV4-1 and TRBJ2-2, with D possibly being TRBD2 (6 bases). The CDR3 runs to 16 residues. The germline gives CDR1 MGHRA, CDR2 YSYEKL. V lost 0 bases to trimming and J lost 5 bases, with 13 bases between them. The CDR3 sequence: CASSQEFGGMTGELFF. The CDR3 DNA sequence: TGCGCCAGCAGCCAAGAATTCGGGGGAATGACCGGGGAGCTGTTTTTT.

This clonotype was picked up many times. J is TRBJ2-7 and V is TRBV27, with 8 bases that match TRBD2. V trimming: 5 bases; J trimming: 4 bases; junction bases outside the gene matches: 7. The CDR3 consists of 14 residues. Germline CDR1 MNHEY, CDR2 SMNVEV (reference sequence). This CDR3 is CASSRSGSGYEQYF. DNA for the CDR3: TGTGCCAGCAGTAGAAGCGGGAGTGGGTACGAGCAGTACTTC.

This clonotype was detected many times. The V call is TRBV6-5, the J call TRBJ2-2; D perhaps matches TRBD1 (6 bases). Germline CDR1 and CDR2: MNHEY and SVGAGI. CDR3 length: 12 residues. V was cut by 6 bases and J by 13 bases, with 15 bases left in between. CDR3 bases: TGTGCCAGCAGCTCAGGGGATTACGGGCTGTTTTTT. It translates to CASSSGDYGLFF.

The CDR3: CASSSPGPSGTEAFF. CDR3 DNA: TGCGCCAGCAGCTCACCAGGGCCTAGTGGCACTGAAGCTTTCTTT. V gene TRBV5-1 combines with J gene TRBJ1-1; perhaps TRBD1 as D (5 bases). CDR3 length: 15 amino acids. The V end lost 3 bases, the J end lost 4 bases, and 16 bases lay between the germline ends. CDR1 and CDR2 from the germline V gene are SGHRS and YFSETQ.

In its sample, this clonotype was seen once. The chain has TRBV12-3 or TRBV12-4 and TRBJ1-2; D may be TRBD1 (6 bases). The V and J ends lost 3 bases and 3 bases respectively, with 11 bases between them. The CDR3 totals 14 residues. The CDR3: CASSLGASYYGYTF. The CDR3 DNA follows: TGTGCCAGCAGTTTGGGGGCATCTTACTATGGCTACACCTTC.

V usage is TRBV11-2 and J usage is TRBJ1-6; D unclear. This CDR3 comprises 18 residues. Germline CDR1 and CDR2: SGHAT and FQNNGV. V lost 3 bases and J lost 0, with 15 bases in between. The CDR3 loop reads CASSLDPIEGSYNSPLHF. CDR3 nucleotides: TGTGCCAGCAGCTTGGACCCTATCGAAGGCTCCTATAATTCACCCCTCCACTTT.

This clonotype was recorded many times. V gene TRBV28 combines with J gene TRBJ2-7, with D maybe TRBD1 (5 bases). Trimming took 6 bases from V and 2 from J, leaving 20 bases between them. Germline values: CDR1 MDHEN, CDR2 SYDVKM. The CDR3 has 16 amino acids. The DNA for the CDR3 is TGTGCCAGCAGCGCGCGGAGACAGAGAAGGGCCTACGAGCAGTACTTC. Its protein is CASSARRQRRAYEQYF.

The table lists this clonotype with many counts. This chain links TRBV2 with TRBJ1-2, with 7 nucleotides matching TRBD1. The J segment lost 4 bases and the V segment lost 10 bases, leaving 9 bases of the junction unmatched. Germline CDR1 reads SNHLY; CDR2 reads FYNNEI. The CDR3 length is 13 residues. CDR3 DNA sequence: TGTGCCACCAGAGACAGGGCCTCCTATGGCTACACCTTC. Amino acid sequence: CATRDRASYGYTF.

This clonotype came up many times. CDR3 residues: CASSTHPGLLNYGYTF. In DNA form, the CDR3 reads TGTGCCAGCAGCACCCATCCGGGGCTTCTTAACTATGGCTACACCTTC. This sequence joins TRBV11-2 and TRBJ1-2; possible D gene TRBD1, 5 bases. From germline, CDR1 is SGHAT and CDR2 FQNNGV. Trimming shortened V by 5 bases and J by 1 base, and 17 bases separated the two germline ends. The CDR3 is 16 amino acids.

This clonotype has a count of ten or more. The chain uses TRBV7-9 and TRBJ2-7; possibly TRBD2 for D (6 bases). This CDR3 contains 14 residues. The V and J ends lost 9 bases and 0 bases respectively, with 15 bases between them. The germline V gene has CDR1 SEHNR and CDR2 FQNEAQ (reference sequence). The CDR3 here is CASAGGANSYEQYF. In nucleotides, the CDR3 is TGTGCCAGTGCCGGAGGGGCCAACTCCTACGAGCAGTACTTC.

Many counts were recorded for this clonotype. The rearrangement uses TRBV10-3 and TRBJ2-6; no reliable D call. CDR1 and CDR2 (germline): ENHRY, SYGVKD. Trimming removed 7 bases at V and 0 bases at J, with 4 bases between. CDR3 length: 13 amino acids. The CDR3 DNA follows: TGTGCCATCAACCACTCTGGGGCCAACGTCCTGACTTTC. Translation: CAINHSGANVLTF.

Of note for this clonotype: A junction boundary mismatches the germline segment, possibly from a read error. The rearrangement joins TRBV24-1 to TRBJ1-2; D ambiguous. The CDR3 is 15 amino acids. The V gene's germline CDR1 is KGHDR and CDR2 SFDVKD. The CDR3 coding sequence is TGTGCCACCGGTGACTCCGGGATAGGGTCCTATGGCTACACCTTC. Its protein is CATGDSGIGSYGYTF.

The chain is built from TRBV3-1 and TRBJ1-3, with D uncertain. With 4 bases removed from V and 0 bases from J, the gap between germline ends came to 10 bases. Germline CDR1 LGHDT, CDR2 YNNKEL (reference sequence). The CDR3 has 15 residues. CDR3 DNA: TGTGCCAGCAGCCCGAAACCCGGCTCTGGAAACACCATATATTTT. This sequence encodes CASSPKPGSGNTIYF.

The chain links TRBV10-3 to TRBJ2-3, with D perhaps matching TRBD1 (7 bases). The ends were cut back, 6 bases at V and 2 bases at J, with 30 bases in the middle. This CDR3 has 20 residues. From germline, CDR1 is ENHRY and CDR2 SYGVKD. As DNA, the CDR3 is TGTGCCATCAGCGCCTTCCGCGGACAGGCAGTTGCGGGGTACACAGATACGCAGTATTTT. This sequence encodes CAISAFRGQAVAGYTDTQYF.

This clonotype was found many times. V and J are TRBV28 and TRBJ1-2; 10 bases align to TRBD1. The junction had 8 bases not matched to a gene; V was cut back by 3 bases and J by 7 bases. CDR3 length: 15 residues. Germline V lookup: CDR1 MDHEN, CDR2 SYDVKM. CDR3 sequence (DNA): TGTGCCAGCAGTTTGGTGGACAGGGGGTCCGGTGGCTACACCTTC. It encodes CASSLVDRGSGGYTF.

This clonotype was seen repeatedly, ten times or more. This sequence joins TRBV7-9 and TRBJ2-6; TRBD1 might be the D (6 bases). Trimming stripped 0 bases from V and 2 bases from J, with 8 bases between. CDR1 and CDR2 from the germline V gene are SEHNR and FQNEAQ (reference sequence). The CDR3 totals 16 residues. The CDR3: CASSLATGTGANVLTF. The CDR3 nucleotides read TGTGCCAGCAGCTTAGCCACAGGGACTGGGGCCAACGTCCTGACTTTC.

This rearrangement joins TRBV24-1 to TRBJ1-3; D perhaps matches TRBD1 (5 bases). Per germline, CDR1 KGHDR and CDR2 SFDVKD. The CDR3 length is 10 residues. V was trimmed by 12 bases and J by 7 bases, leaving 9 bases between them. The CDR3 DNA follows: TGTGCCGCGGGGACCAACACCATATATTTT. Translating it yields CAAGTNTIYF.

A remark on this clonotype: A junction boundary mismatches the germline segment, possibly from a read error. J is TRBJ2-7 and V is TRBV10-2; 13 bases line up with TRBD2. CDR3 length equals 15 residues. The V gene's germline CDR1 is WSHSY and CDR2 SAAADI. Here the CDR3 DNA reads TGCGGCAGCAGAGGGACTAGCGGGACCTCCTACGAGCAGTACTTC. Translation gives CGSRGTSGTSYEQYF.

This clonotype has a count of ten or more. The chain joins TRBV6-5 to TRBJ2-7; TRBD2 matches 8 bases. The V gene's germline CDR1 is MNHEY and CDR2 SVGAGI. The ends lost 4 bases at V and 1 base at J; junction bases unmatched: 9. The CDR3 extends over 16 amino acids. CDR3 DNA: TGTGCCAGCAGTTCCCCTACCCGGGAGGGATCCTACGAGCAGTACTTC. It encodes CASSSPTREGSYEQYF.

This clonotype was seen repeatedly, ten times or more. V and J are TRBV7-2 and TRBJ2-7, with D possibly matching TRBD1 (6 bases). Germline V gene sequence: CDR1 SGHTA, CDR2 FQGNSA. This CDR3 contains 15 residues. Trimming took 5 bases from V and 5 from J, leaving 19 bases between them. CDR3 in DNA: TGTGCCAGCAGCCAAAGATTAGGGGGATCCCACGAGCAGTACTTC. Translating it yields CASSQRLGGSHEQYF.

This clonotype was seen only a few times. One base away lies a much larger clone, so this may be a sequencing read error. The genes are TRBV30 and TRBJ1-5; no firm D call. Between the trimmed V and J ends, which lost 2 bases and 3 bases, there was a span of 8 bases. Germline-derived CDR1 and CDR2 are GTSNPN and SVGIG (reference sequence). CDR3 length equals 13 residues. CDR3 coding DNA: TGTGCCTGGAGTAACCGAAACAATCAGCCCCAGCATTTT. The encoded protein is CAWSNRNNQPQHF.

This clonotype was recorded many times. This sequence joins TRBV3-1 and TRBJ2-2; no firm D call. From germline, CDR1 is LGHDT and CDR2 YNNKEL (reference sequence). This CDR3 is built from 15 residues. The V gene lost 4 bases and the J gene lost 1 base, with 10 bases spanning the gap. CDR3 protein: CASSPAGRNTGELFF. The CDR3 bases are TGTGCCAGCAGCCCAGCTGGACGGAACACCGGGGAGCTGTTTTTT.